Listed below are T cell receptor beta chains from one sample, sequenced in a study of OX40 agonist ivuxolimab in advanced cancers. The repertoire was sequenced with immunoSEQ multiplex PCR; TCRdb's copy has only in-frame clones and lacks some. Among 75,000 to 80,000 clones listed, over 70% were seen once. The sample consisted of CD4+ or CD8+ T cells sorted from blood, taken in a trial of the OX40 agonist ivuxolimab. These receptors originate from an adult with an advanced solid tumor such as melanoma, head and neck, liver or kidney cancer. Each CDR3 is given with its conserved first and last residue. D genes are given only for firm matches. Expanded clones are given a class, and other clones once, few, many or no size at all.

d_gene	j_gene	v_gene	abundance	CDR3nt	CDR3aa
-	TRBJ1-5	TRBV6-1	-	TGTGCCAGCAGTGATGGGTGGGGGCCCCAGCATTTT	CASSDGWGPQHF
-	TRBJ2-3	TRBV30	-	TGTGCCTGGAGTGTACAGGGACCAGATACGCAGTATTTT	CAWSVQGPDTQYF
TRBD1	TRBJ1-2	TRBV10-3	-	TGTGCCACCTTTCCGGGACAGGGAGTCAATGGCTACACCTTC	CATFPGQGVNGYTF
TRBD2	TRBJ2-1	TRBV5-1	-	TGCGCCAGCAGCTTGGAGCTAGCGGGAGGAAGCAATGAGCAGTTCTTC	CASSLELAGGSNEQFF
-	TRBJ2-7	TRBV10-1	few	TGCGCCAGCAGTGCTTTTGCTCGAATAGGCGAGCAGTACTTC	CASSAFARIGEQYF
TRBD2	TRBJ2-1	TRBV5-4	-	TGTGCCAGCAGCGTGACTAGCGGGAACTACAATGAGCAGTTCTTC	CASSVTSGNYNEQFF
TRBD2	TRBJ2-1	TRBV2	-	TGTGCCAGCAGTGAAGGGCTAGCGGCTATCAATGAGCAGTTCTTC	CASSEGLAAINEQFF
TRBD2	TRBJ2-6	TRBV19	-	TGTGCCAGTAGTATCCTAGGGACTAGCGTCCCTGGGGCCAACGTCCTGACTTTC	CASSILGTSVPGANVLTF
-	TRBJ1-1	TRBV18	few	TGTGCCAGCTCACCAAGGTCGGGGCTGGGAACTGAAGCTTTCTTT	CASSPRSGLGTEAFF
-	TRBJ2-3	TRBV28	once	TGTGCCAGCAGCCCAGTGGGAGCCCCTAGCACAGATACGCAGTATTTT	CASSPVGAPSTDTQYF
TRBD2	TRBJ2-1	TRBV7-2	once	TGTGCCAGCAGGACTCGGGGGGACTACGTTAATGAGCAGTTCTTC	CASRTRGDYVNEQFF
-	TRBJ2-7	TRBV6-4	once	TGTGCCGGCAAGGGTGTTAGATTCTACGAGCAGTACTTC	CAGKGVRFYEQYF
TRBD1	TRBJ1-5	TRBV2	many	TGTGCCAGCAGCGTAGACAGGGATCAGCCCCAGCATTTT	CASSVDRDQPQHF
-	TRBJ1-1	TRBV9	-	TGTGCCAGCAGCGTAGATTCAGGTCTCGCTGAAGCTTTCTTT	CASSVDSGLAEAFF
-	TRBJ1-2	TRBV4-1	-	TGCGCCAGCAGCCAAGTGGAAGCTAACTATGGCTACACCTTC	CASSQVEANYGYTF
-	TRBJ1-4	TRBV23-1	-	TGCGCCAGCAGTCAGATTGGGGGACGACTTAATGAAAAACTGTTTTTT	CASSQIGGRLNEKLFF